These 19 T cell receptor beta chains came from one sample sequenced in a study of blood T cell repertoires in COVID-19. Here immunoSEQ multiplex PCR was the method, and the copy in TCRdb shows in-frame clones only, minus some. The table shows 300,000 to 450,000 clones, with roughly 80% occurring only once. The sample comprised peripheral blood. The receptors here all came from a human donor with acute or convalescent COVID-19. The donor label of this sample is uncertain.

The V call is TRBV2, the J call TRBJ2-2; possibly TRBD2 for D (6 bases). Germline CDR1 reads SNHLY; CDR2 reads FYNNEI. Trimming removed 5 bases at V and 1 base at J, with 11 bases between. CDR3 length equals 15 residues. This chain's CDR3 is CASSWDWGNTGELFF. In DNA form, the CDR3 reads TGTGCCAGCAGTTGGGACTGGGGGAACACCGGGGAGCTGTTTTTT.

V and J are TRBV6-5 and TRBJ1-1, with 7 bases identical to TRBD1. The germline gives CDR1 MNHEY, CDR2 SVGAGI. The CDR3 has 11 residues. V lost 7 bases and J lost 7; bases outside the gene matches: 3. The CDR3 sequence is CASIRTGEAFF. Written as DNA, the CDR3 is TGTGCCAGCATTAGGACAGGTGAAGCTTTCTTT.

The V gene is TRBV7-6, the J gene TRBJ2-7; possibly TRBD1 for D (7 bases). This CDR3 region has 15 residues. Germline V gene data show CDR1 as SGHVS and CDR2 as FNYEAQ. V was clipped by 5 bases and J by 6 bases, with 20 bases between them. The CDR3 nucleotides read TGTGCCAGCAGCCCGGACAGGAGGGAAAGAAGCGAGCAGTACTTC. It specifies CASSPDRRERSEQYF.

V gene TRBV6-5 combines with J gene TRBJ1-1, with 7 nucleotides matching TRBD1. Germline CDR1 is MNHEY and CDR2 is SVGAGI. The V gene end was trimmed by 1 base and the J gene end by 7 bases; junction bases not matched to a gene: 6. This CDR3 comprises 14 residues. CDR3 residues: CASSYWVTGNEAFF. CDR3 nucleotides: TGTGCCAGCAGTTACTGGGTGACAGGGAATGAAGCTTTCTTT.

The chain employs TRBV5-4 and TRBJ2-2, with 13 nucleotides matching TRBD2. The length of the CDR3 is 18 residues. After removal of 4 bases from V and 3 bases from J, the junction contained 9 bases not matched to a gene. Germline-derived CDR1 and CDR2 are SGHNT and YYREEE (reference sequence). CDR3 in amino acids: CASSRGLAGAPDTGELFF. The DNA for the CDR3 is TGTGCCAGCAGCCGAGGACTAGCGGGAGCTCCGGACACCGGGGAGCTGTTTTTT.

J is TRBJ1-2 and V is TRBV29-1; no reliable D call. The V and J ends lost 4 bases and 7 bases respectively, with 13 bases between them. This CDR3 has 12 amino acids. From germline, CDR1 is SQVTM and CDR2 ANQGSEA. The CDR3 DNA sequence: TGCAGCGTTGGGGAGGGAGTGGTTGGCTACACCTTC. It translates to CSVGEGVVGYTF.

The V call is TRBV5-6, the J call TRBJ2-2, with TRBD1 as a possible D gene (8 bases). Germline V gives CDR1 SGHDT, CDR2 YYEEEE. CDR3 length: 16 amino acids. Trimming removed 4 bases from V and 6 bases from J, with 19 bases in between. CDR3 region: CASSPDRGGGPGELFF. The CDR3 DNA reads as TGTGCCAGCAGCCCTGACAGGGGAGGGGGCCCCGGGGAGCTGTTTTTT.

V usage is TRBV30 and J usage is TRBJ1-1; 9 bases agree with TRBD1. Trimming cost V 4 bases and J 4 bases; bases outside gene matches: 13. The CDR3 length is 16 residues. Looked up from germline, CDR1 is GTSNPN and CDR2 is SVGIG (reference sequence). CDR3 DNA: TGTGCCTGGACCTCCGGACAGGGGACCCCCTTCACTGAAGCTTTCTTT. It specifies CAWTSGQGTPFTEAFF. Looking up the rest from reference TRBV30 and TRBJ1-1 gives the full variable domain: SQTIHQWPATLVQPVGSPLSLECTVEGTSNPNLYWYRQAAGRGLQLLFYSVGIGQISSEVPQNLSASRPQDRQFILSSKKLLLSDSGFYLCAWTSGQGTPFTEAFFGQGTRLTVV.

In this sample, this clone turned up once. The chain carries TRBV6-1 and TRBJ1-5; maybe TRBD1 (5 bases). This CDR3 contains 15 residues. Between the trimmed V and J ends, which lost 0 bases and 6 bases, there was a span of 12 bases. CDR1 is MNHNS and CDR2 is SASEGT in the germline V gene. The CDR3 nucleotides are TGTGCCAGCAGTGAAGCGATGGGAGGGGCTCAGCCCCAGCATTTT. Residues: CASSEAMGGAQPQHF.

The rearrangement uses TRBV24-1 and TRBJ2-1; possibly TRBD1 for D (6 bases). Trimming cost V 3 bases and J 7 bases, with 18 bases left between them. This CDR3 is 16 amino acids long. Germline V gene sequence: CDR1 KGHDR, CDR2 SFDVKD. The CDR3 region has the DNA TGTGCCACCAGTGATACTGAACAAACAGGGATAAATGAGCAGTTCTTC. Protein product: CATSDTEQTGINEQFF.

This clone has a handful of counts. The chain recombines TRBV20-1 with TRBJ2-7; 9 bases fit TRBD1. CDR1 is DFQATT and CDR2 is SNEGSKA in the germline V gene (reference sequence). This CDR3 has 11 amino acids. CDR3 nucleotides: TGCAGCACCAACAGGGGGCACGAGCAGTACTTC. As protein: CSTNRGHEQYF.

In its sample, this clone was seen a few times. This CDR3 is CASSLSGEGDNEQFF. Written as DNA, the CDR3 is TGTGCCAGCAGCTTATCCGGAGAGGGGGACAATGAGCAGTTCTTC. This chain links TRBV13 with TRBJ2-1; D possibly corresponds to TRBD1 (6 bases). The V and J ends lost 2 bases and 5 bases respectively, with 13 bases between them. This CDR3 is 15 amino acids long. Germline-derived CDR1 and CDR2 are PRHDT and FYEKMQ (reference sequence).

CDR3 nucleotide sequence: TGTGCCAGCAGCTTAGGAGGATCGGACTGGAAAAAACTGTTTTTT. Its protein product is CASSLGGSDWKKLFF. The J gene is TRBJ1-4, the V gene TRBV7-9; the D is unclear. The germline V and J ends were trimmed by 1 base and 9 bases, with 15 bases remaining between them. CDR3 length: 15 residues. Looked up from germline, CDR1 is SEHNR and CDR2 is FQNEAQ (reference sequence).

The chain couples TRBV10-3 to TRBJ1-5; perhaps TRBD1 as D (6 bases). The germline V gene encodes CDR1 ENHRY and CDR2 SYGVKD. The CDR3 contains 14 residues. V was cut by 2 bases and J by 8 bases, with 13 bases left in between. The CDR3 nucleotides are TGTGCCATCAGTGAGGGACAGACGACTGAGCCCCAGCATTTT. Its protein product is CAISEGQTTEPQHF.

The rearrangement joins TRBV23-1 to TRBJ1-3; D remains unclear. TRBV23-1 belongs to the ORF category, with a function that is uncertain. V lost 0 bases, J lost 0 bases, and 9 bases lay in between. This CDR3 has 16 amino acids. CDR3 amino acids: CASSQSYSSSGNTIYF. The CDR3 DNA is TGCGCCAGCAGTCAATCCTACAGTAGCTCTGGAAACACCATATATTTT.

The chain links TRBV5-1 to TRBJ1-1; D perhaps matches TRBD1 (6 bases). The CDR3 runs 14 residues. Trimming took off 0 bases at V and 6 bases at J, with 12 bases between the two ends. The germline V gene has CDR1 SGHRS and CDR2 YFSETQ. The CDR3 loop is CASSLGGGVAEAFF. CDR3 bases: TGCGCCAGCAGCTTGGGAGGGGGTGTTGCTGAAGCTTTCTTT.

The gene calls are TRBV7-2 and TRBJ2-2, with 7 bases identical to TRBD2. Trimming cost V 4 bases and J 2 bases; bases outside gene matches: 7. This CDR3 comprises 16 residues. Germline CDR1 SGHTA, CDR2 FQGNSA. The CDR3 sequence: CASSSWGRANTGELFF. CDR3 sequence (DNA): TGTGCCAGCAGCTCGTGGGGGAGGGCAAACACCGGGGAGCTGTTTTTT.

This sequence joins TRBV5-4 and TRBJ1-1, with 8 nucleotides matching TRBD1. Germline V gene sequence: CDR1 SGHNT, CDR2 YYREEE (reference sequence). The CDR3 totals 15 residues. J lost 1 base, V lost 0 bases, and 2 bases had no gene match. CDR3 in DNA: TGTGCCAGCAGCTTGGTGGACAGGGCGAACACTGAAGCTTTCTTT. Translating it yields CASSLVDRANTEAFF.

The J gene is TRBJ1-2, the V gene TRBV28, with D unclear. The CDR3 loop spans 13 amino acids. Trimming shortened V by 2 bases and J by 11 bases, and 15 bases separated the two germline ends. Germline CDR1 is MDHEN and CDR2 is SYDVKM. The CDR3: CASSLTLWNGYTF. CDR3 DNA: TGTGCCAGCAGTTTAACCCTCTGGAACGGGTACACCTTC.